A single T cell receptor (beta chain) is shown here with its context. Antigen unknown. This clone may be a read error of a much larger clone one base away. These data originate in a study of CD8 T cells in ankylosing spondylitis. The study, taken as a whole, reports: For ankylosing spondylitis blood, a TCR beta motif of seven to nine highly homologous variants appeared characteristic.

One entry per CDR3 protein results from TCRdb running MiXCR on the 5' RACE reads. The repertoire includes 100,000 to 150,000 distinct CDR3 sequences, 6.5% to 9% of them detected once, and 9% to 15% sits in the top ten. Germline V lookup: CDR1 SGHTA, CDR2 FQGNSA. The CDR3 has 16 residues. V was cut by 2 bases and J by 0 bases, with 12 bases left in between. Sequencing input: blood, either unsorted or a sorted T cell fraction (not recorded which). This sequence originates from a male donor with ankylosing spondylitis or in good health (not recorded which). The chain combines TRBV7-2 with TRBJ2-3, with D unresolved. CDR3 region: CASSLPPSGSTDTQYF. CDR3 nucleotides: TGTGCCAGCAGCTTACCCCCAAGTGGGAGCACAGATACGCAGTATTTT.